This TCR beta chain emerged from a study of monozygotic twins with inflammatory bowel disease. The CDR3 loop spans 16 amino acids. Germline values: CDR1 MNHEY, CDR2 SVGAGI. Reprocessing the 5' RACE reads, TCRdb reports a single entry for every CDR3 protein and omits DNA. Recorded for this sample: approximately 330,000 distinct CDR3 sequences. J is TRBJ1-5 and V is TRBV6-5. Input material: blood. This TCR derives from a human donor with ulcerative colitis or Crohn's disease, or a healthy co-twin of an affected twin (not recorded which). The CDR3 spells CASSYEMGMSNQPQHF.